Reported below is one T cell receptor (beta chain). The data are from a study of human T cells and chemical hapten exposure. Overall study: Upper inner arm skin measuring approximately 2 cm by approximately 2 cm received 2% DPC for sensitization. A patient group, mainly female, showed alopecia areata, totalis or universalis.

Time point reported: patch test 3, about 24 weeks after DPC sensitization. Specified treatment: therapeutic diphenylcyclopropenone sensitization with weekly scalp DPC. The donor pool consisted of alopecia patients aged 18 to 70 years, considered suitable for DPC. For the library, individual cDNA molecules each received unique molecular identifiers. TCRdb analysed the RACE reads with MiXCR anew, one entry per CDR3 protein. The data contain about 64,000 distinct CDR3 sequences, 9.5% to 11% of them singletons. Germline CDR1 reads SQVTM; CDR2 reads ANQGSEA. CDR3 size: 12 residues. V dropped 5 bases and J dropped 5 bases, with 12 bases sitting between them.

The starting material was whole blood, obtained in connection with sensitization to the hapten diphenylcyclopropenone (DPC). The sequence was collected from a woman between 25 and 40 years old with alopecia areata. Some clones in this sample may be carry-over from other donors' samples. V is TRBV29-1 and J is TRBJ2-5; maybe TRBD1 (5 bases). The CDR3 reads CSVIAGPETQYF. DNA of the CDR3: TGCAGCGTTATCGCAGGGCCCGAGACCCAGTACTTC.